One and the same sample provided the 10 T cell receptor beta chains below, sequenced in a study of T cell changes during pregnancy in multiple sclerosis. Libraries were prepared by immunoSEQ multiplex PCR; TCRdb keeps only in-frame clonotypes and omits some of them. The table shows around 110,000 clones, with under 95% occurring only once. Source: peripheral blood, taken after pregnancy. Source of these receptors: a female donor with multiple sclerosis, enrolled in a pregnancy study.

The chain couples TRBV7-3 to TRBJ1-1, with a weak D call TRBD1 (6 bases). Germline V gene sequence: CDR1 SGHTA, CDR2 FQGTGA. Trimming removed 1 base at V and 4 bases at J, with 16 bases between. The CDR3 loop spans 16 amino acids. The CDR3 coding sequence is TGTGCCAGCAGCTTAATGTCGAGACAGGTCGGCACTGAAGCTTTCTTT. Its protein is CASSLMSRQVGTEAFF.

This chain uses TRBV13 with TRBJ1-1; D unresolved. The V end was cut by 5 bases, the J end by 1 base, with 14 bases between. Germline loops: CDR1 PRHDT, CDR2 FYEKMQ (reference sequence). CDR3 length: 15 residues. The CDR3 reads CASSLETAGNTEAFF. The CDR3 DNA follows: TGTGCCAGCAGCCTAGAAACGGCGGGGAACACTGAAGCTTTCTTT.

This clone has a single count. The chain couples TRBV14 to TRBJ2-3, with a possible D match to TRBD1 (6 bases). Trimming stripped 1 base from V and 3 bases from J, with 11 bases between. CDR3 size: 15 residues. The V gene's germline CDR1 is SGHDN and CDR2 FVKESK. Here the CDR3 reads CASSQVGQRTDTQYF. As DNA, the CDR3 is TGTGCCAGCAGCCAAGTCGGACAGAGAACAGATACGCAGTATTTT.

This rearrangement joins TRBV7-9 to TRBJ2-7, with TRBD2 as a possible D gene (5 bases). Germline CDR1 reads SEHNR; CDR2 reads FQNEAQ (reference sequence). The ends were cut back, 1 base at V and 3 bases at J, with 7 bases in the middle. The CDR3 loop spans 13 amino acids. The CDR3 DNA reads TGTGCCAGCAGCTTAGGACGGGGCTACGAGCAGTACTTC. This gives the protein CASSLGRGYEQYF.

The CDR3 loop reads CASSSLDRPRNYGYTF. CDR3 bases: TGTGCCAGCAGCTCGCTGGACAGGCCACGAAACTATGGCTACACCTTC. This rearrangement joins TRBV5-5 to TRBJ1-2; 7 bases match TRBD1. V was pared by 3 bases and J by 2 bases, with 10 bases of the junction left unmatched. Germline V lookup: CDR1 SGHKS, CDR2 YYEKEE (reference sequence). The CDR3 runs to 16 residues. The full variable domain, rest sourced from reference TRBV5-5 and TRBJ1-2, is DAGVTQSPTHLIKTRGQQVTLRCSPISGHKSVSWYQQVLGQGPQFIFQYYEKEERGRGNFPDRFSARQFPNYSSELNVNALLLGDSALYLCASSSLDRPRNYGYTFGSGTRLTVV.

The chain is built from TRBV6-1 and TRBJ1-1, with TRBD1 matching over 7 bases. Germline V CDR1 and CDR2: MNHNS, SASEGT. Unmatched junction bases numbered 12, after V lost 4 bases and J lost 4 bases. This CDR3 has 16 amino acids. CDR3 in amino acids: CASSGPGAGTVTEAFF. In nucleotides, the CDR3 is TGTGCCAGCAGTGGTCCCGGGGCGGGGACAGTCACTGAAGCTTTCTTT.

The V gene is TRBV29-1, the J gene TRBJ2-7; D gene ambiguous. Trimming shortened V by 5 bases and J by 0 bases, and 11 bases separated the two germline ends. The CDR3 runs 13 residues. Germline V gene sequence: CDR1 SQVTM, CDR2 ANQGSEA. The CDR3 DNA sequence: TGCAGCGTTCGAGTAGCCGGCTCCTACGAGCAGTACTTC. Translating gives CSVRVAGSYEQYF.

This CDR3 reads CASSSGLAGDEQYF. The CDR3 DNA sequence: TGCGCCAGCAGCTCCGGACTAGCGGGAGACGAGCAGTACTTC. This rearrangement joins TRBV5-1 to TRBJ2-7; TRBD2 aligns across 13 bases. This CDR3 is 14 amino acids long. Trimming removed 3 bases from V and 5 bases from J; junction bases left unmatched: 2. Germline lookup yields CDR1 SGHRS and CDR2 YFSETQ.

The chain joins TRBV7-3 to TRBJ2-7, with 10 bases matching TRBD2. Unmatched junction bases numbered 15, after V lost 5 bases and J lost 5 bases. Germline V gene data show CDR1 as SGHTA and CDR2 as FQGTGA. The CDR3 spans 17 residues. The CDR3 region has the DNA TGTGCCAGCAGCGAACGACCCCTAGCGGGGGAAAAGAACGAGCAGTACTTC. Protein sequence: CASSERPLAGEKNEQYF.

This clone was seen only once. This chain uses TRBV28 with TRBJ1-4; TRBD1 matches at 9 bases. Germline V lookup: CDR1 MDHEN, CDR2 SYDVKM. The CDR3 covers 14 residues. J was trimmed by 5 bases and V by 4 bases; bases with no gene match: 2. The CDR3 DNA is TGTGCCAGCAGTTGGGACAGGGTAAATGAAAAACTGTTTTTT. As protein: CASSWDRVNEKLFF.